This T cell receptor beta chain is from a study of Ad26.COV2.S vaccination and SARS-CoV-2 variants. For the study at large: Ad26.COV2.S given intramuscularly, once or twice 56 days apart.

Using immunoSEQ multiplex PCR, the repertoire was profiled, and TCRdb retains in-frame clones only, with some absent. In the table there are about 320,000 clones, about 82% of which are singletons. The CDR3 consists of 18 residues. Trimming removed 3 bases from V and 2 bases from J, with 19 bases in between. CDR1 is SGHVS, CDR2 FQNEAQ, per germline. Study-wide results and limits: The TCR breadth and depth analyses may have understated or missed part of the total T cell responses. The authors reported substantial breadth in spike-specific CD8+ and CD4+ T cell responses after vaccination.

Treatment defined: roughly 19 received Ad26.COV2.S at low or high dose, single or two shots; about five received placebo; per-sample allocation not given. The investigators took samples on day 63 after the first vaccine or placebo injection. Concerning this clone itself: Antigen: not known.

Source: peripheral blood, taken in a trial of Ad26.COV2.S vaccine versus placebo. The source of this sequence is a person aged 18-60 years who received the Ad26.COV2.S COVID-19 vaccine or a placebo. The V call is TRBV7-8, the J call TRBJ2-2; maybe TRBD2 (5 bases). CDR3 sequence (DNA): TGTGCCAGCAGCTTGGACTTTGGAGCGGCCTCCAACACCGGGGAGCTGTTTTTT. Protein sequence: CASSLDFGAASNTGELFF. The variable domain in full, with the rest retrieved from reference TRBV7-8 and TRBJ2-2, is GAGVSQSPRYKVAKRGQDVALRCDPISGHVSLFWYQQALGQGPEFLTYFQNEAQLDKSGLPSDRFFAERPEGSVSTLKIQRTQQEDSAVYLCASSLDFGAASNTGELFFGEGSRLTVL.